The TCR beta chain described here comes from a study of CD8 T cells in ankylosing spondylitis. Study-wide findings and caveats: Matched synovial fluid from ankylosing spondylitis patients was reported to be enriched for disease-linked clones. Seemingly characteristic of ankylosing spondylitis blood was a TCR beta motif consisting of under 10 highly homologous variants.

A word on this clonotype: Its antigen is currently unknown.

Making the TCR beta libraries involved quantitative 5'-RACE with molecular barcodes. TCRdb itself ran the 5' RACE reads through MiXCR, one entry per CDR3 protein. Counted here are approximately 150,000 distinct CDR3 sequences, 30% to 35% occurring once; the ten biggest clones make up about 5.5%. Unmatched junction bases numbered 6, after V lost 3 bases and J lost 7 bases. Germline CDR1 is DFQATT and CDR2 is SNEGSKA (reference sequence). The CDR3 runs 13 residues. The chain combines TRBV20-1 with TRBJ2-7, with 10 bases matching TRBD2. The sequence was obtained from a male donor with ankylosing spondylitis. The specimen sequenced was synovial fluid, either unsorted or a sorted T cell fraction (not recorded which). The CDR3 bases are TGCAGTGCTAGCGTCCTAGCGGGAGCTGAGCAGTACTTC. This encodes CSASVLAGAEQYF.